This T cell receptor (beta chain) was observed in a study of siplizumab effects on memory and regulatory T cells (dated by TCRdb to between 2018 and 2020). Broadly, across the study: The study examined how the anti-CD2 antibody siplizumab affects alloreactive T-cell subsets in allogeneic mixed lymphocyte reactions built from human PBMCs.

Spanning cysteine to phenylalanine, the CDR3 consists of 15 amino acids. Only CDR3 DNA remains: 45 bases, in frame from the first base. From V the trimming removes 3 bases and from J it removes 5 bases, while the gene matches leave 6 bases of the junction unaccounted for. Based on the germline V gene (reference sequence), the CDR1 and CDR2 sequences are SEHNR and FQNEAQ. To prepare the library, the immunoSEQ multiplex PCR assay was applied. About 9.9 x 10^4 TCR templates per sample were assayed by the deep sequencing platform. Genomic DNA extracted from sorted T cells was the material used for TCRbeta CDR3 sequencing. On the study's bioinformatics: The R programming language was used for the clonal analysis of the TCRbeta CDR3 data. Alloreactive CD4+ and CD8+ clones were defined by comparing unstimulated samples with post-reaction CFSE-low samples. By matching sequences to the repertoires of sorted unstimulated Treg and non-Treg cells, each alloreactive CD4+ clone was assigned a regulatory or non-regulatory origin. This is the immuneACCESS table as TCRdb keeps it, with only in-frame sequences that have V and J called. A part of the clones is gone; compared with another copy, unresolved V genes explain less than half, and the rest is unexplained. The V and J calls and clone size come from that table; D and trimming were worked out from the DNA. In this sample the table shows around 100,000 clones, about 90% of which occur a single time. Of the sample, roughly 2.6% falls within the top ten clones.

Sorted unstimulated T cells, along with proliferating T cells recovered from mixed lymphocyte reactions, underwent TCRbeta CDR3 sequencing. Fresh whole blood from some ten HLA-typed healthy donors was used as the source from which PBMCs were isolated. Summary of the overall study and its limitations: Because sequences below about 10^-5 frequency were poorly captured, only a minor fraction of alloreactive clones could be mapped to unstimulated subsets. The cumulative frequency of alloreactive sequences that could be traced back to unstimulated CD4+ memory T cells was significantly reduced by siplizumab. About 75-97% of proliferating CD4+ or CD8+ clones could not be given a naive or memory phenotype. Among mappable alloreactive CD4+ clones, the Treg-derived fraction averaged about 75% with siplizumab versus around 29% in control reactions. Greater diversity appeared to be present in unstimulated naive T cells than in memory T cells, and a substantial contribution to the alloresponse seemed to be made by naive cells. Whether proliferating Tregs from siplizumab cultures actually had suppressive function was not functionally confirmed.

About this clone: This clone's antigen is unknown. The sample holds no much larger clone one base away, and base qualities are not on file.

The receptor was derived from a human donor in good health. Some clones in this sample may be carry-over from other donors' samples. The chain employs TRBV7-9 and TRBJ2-7; TRBD1 fits 11 bases in the junction. The material sequenced was CD4+ T cells sorted from blood. The CDR3 sequence is CASSFFRDRGNEQYF. The bases are TGTGCCAGCAGCTTTTTCCGGGACAGGGGGAACGAGCAGTACTTC. Reference TRBV7-9 and TRBJ2-7 genes cover what lies past the CDR3, so the full variable domain is DTGVSQNPRHKITKRGQNVTFRCDPISEHNRLYWYRQTLGQGPEFLTYFQNEAQLEKSRLLSDRFSAERPKGSFSTLEIQRTEQGDSAMYLCASSFFRDRGNEQYFGPGTRLTVT.